The 32 T cell receptor beta chains below all came from one sample that was sequenced in a study of CD8+CD57+ T cells in acquired aplastic anemia. Genomic DNA served as template for TCR beta VDJ and CDR3 profiling. TCRdb redid the calling of the reads with MiXCR, one entry per CDR3 protein. The sample yields about 170,000 distinct CDR3 sequences, about 60% seen once. The sequencing input was sorted CD4+, CD8+, or CD8+CD57+ T cells (not recorded which) from PBMCs. The receptor source for this set is a human donor in good health.

The V gene is TRBV15, the J gene TRBJ2-1; unclear D gene. CDR3 length: 13 amino acids. V lost 1 base, J lost 4 bases, and 5 bases lay in between. Germline CDR1 is LNHNV and CDR2 is YYDKDF (reference sequence). For the CDR3, the DNA is TGTGCCACCAGCAGAGCCCAGTACAATGAGCAGTTCTTC. Amino acids: CATSRAQYNEQFF.

Notes on this clonotype: At one of its ends the junction is not consistent with the germline gene, which may arise from a read error. This sequence joins TRBV7-9 and TRBJ2-7, with TRBD2 matching over 10 bases. This CDR3 is 15 amino acids long. CDR1 is SEHNR and CDR2 is FQNEAQ in the germline V gene (reference sequence). CDR3 nucleotide sequence: TGTGCCAGCAGCCTCAGAGGACTAGCGGAGTACGAGCAGCACTTC. Protein sequence: CASSLRGLAEYEQHF.

This rearrangement joins TRBV28 to TRBJ2-1; 7 bases are a match to TRBD2. The CDR3 covers 15 residues. Per germline, CDR1 MDHEN and CDR2 SYDVKM. V shed 8 bases and J 2 bases; nucleotides not matched to a gene: 9. The CDR3 sequence: CASLTLAATYNEQFF. Here the CDR3 DNA reads TGTGCCAGCCTTACTCTAGCGGCAACCTACAATGAGCAGTTCTTC.

In the case of this clonotype: This likely comes from a read error, as the CDR3 has no conserved phenylalanine or tryptophan at its end. The chain joins TRBV19 to TRBJ1-2; D possibly corresponds to TRBD1 (5 bases). Looked up from germline, CDR1 is LNHDA and CDR2 is SQIVND (reference sequence). Trimming took 3 bases from V and 5 from J, leaving 13 bases between them. The CDR3 runs 14 residues. In nucleotides, the CDR3 is TGTGCCAGTAGTATGATACAGGAAGGTTATGGCTACACCCTC. Protein: CASSMIQEGYGYTL.

This clonotype was seen a handful of times. The junction does not match germline at one end; this may be a read error. The chain has TRBV7-2 and TRBJ2-7; D unresolved. CDR1 and CDR2 from the germline V gene are SGHTA and FQGNSA. The CDR3 runs 13 residues. CDR3 in amino acids: CASSSSRNYEQYF. CDR3 DNA: TGTGCCAGCAGCTCCTCACGTAACTACGAGCAGTATTTC.

The rearrangement joins TRBV5-4 to TRBJ1-2; D ambiguous. Germline V gene data show CDR1 as SGHNT and CDR2 as YYREEE (reference sequence). V was clipped by 2 bases and J by 8 bases, with 10 bases between them. The CDR3 sequence is 12 residues long. The DNA of the CDR3 is TGTGCCAGCAGCTTCCAGTTCGAGGGCTACACCTTC. Encoded protein: CASSFQFEGYTF.

The chain is built from TRBV12-3 or TRBV12-4 and TRBJ1-6; 7 bases are a match to TRBD1. The CDR3 spans 15 residues. J lost 6 bases, V lost 7 bases, and 9 bases had no gene match. The CDR3 sequence is CASTPRQGTNSPLHF. CDR3 nucleotide sequence: TGTGCCAGCACCCCGAGACAGGGAACTAATTCACCCCTCCACTTT.

This clonotype was observed at least ten times. V usage is TRBV19 and J usage is TRBJ2-3, with D tentatively TRBD1 (5 bases). Germline V lookup: CDR1 LNHDA, CDR2 SQIVND (reference sequence). The CDR3 spans 13 residues. The V end was cut by 3 bases, the J end by 4 bases, with 8 bases between. In DNA form, the CDR3 reads TGTGCCAGTAGTATTGGACATTCAGATACGCAGTATTTT. This gives the protein CASSIGHSDTQYF.

V is TRBV19 and J is TRBJ2-5; no definite D call. Germline values: CDR1 LNHDA, CDR2 SQIVND (reference sequence). V was cut by 6 bases and J by 4 bases, with 15 bases left in between. CDR3 length equals 14 residues. The CDR3 DNA sequence: TGTGCCAGTAGCCAAAGTGGCGTGCGAGAGACCCAGTACTTC. The encoded protein is CASSQSGVRETQYF.

The V call is TRBV5-1, the J call TRBJ2-2; TRBD1 matches 8 bases. CDR3 length equals 13 residues. The germline V gene encodes CDR1 SGHRS and CDR2 YFSETQ. V gave up 4 bases and J gave up 10 bases; unmatched junction bases: 6. In DNA, the CDR3 is TGCGCCAGCAGCGGACAGGGACGCGAGGAGCTGTTTTTT. Amino acid sequence: CASSGQGREELFF.

Many counts were recorded for this clonotype. This chain joins TRBV12-3 or TRBV12-4 and TRBJ2-1; 13 bases agree with TRBD2. The trim removed 11 bases at V and 7 bases at J, leaving 5 bases unmatched. The CDR3 is made up of 13 amino acids. The DNA for the CDR3 is TGTGCCGCGGGACTAGCGGGACGGAATGAGCAGTTCTTC. Translated, it gives CAAGLAGRNEQFF.

This clonotype was recorded a few times. The chain joins TRBV6-1 to TRBJ1-1; perhaps TRBD1 as D (6 bases). Germline V gives CDR1 MNHNS, CDR2 SASEGT. The V gene lost 5 bases and the J gene lost 1 base, with 8 bases spanning the gap. The CDR3 runs to 13 residues. Written as DNA, the CDR3 is TGTGCCAGCAGTCCACAGGGGAACACTGAAGCTTTCTTT. Translating it yields CASSPQGNTEAFF.

V and J are TRBV19 and TRBJ2-5, with D unclear. This CDR3 is built from 13 residues. Per germline, CDR1 LNHDA and CDR2 SQIVND (reference sequence). Trimming took 0 bases from V and 3 from J, leaving 5 bases between them. In DNA form, the CDR3 reads TGTGCCAGTAGTATAGATGGGGAAGAGACCCAGTACTTC. Protein product: CASSIDGEETQYF. Variable domain in full (rest from reference TRBV19 and TRBJ2-5): DGGITQSPKYLFRKEGQNVTLSCEQNLNHDAMYWYRQDPGQGLRLIYYSQIVNDFQKGDIAEGYSVSREKKESFPLTVTSAQKNPTAFYLCASSIDGEETQYFGPGTRLLVL.

This clonotype was observed a single time. The rearrangement links TRBV9 to TRBJ1-2, with TRBD1 matching 8 bases. This CDR3 has 14 amino acids. CDR1 SGDLS and CDR2 YYNGEE come from the germline V gene. Unmatched junction bases numbered 5, after V lost 3 bases and J lost 4 bases. CDR3 nucleotide sequence: TGTGCCAGCAGCGGAGACAGGGGACTCTATGGCTACACCTTC. Translated: CASSGDRGLYGYTF.

The rearrangement joins TRBV15 to TRBJ2-6; D unresolved. CDR3 length: 16 amino acids. Germline V gives CDR1 LNHNV, CDR2 YYDKDF (reference sequence). Trimming left V 1 base short and J 1 base short, with 8 bases between. In DNA form, the CDR3 reads TGTGCCACCAGCAGAGGCGATACGTCTGGGGCCAACGTCCTGACTTTC. Translation gives CATSRGDTSGANVLTF.

V gene TRBV29-1 combines with J gene TRBJ1-1; 11 bases are a match to TRBD1. Germline V gives CDR1 SQVTM, CDR2 ANQGSEA. CDR3 length equals 14 residues. V was pared by 6 bases and J by 2 bases, with 5 bases of the junction left unmatched. The CDR3, as DNA: TGCAGCGTCGCGGACAGGGGGCATAACACTGAAGCTTTCTTT. Amino acids: CSVADRGHNTEAFF.

This clonotype was picked up many times. As DNA, the CDR3 is TGTGCCAGCAGCCAAGTTATGGCGGGAGGCTCCTACGAGCAGTACTTC. This gives the protein CASSQVMAGGSYEQYF. J is TRBJ2-7 and V is TRBV4-2; 8 positions match TRBD2. Trimming at V came to 1 base and at J to 0 bases, leaving 5 bases not matched to a gene. CDR3 length: 16 amino acids. Germline assignment: CDR1 LGHNA and CDR2 YNFKEQ.

CDR3 coding DNA: TGTGCCAGCAGCCCCCGGTTTATGAACACTGAAGCTTTCTTT. Encoded protein: CASSPRFMNTEAFF. V and J are TRBV9 and TRBJ1-1; D remains unclear. The V end lost 4 bases, the J end lost 0 bases, and 10 bases lay between the germline ends. This CDR3 is built from 14 residues. Per the germline V gene, CDR1 is SGDLS and CDR2 is YYNGEE.

The chain recombines TRBV19 with TRBJ1-5; 9 bases fit TRBD1. Trimming took 3 bases from V and 6 from J; bases not matched to a gene: 12. CDR1 and CDR2 from the germline V gene are LNHDA and SQIVND (reference sequence). CDR3 length: 17 amino acids. The CDR3 reads CASSINTGTGSGQPQHF. In DNA, the CDR3 is TGTGCCAGTAGTATCAATACCGGGACAGGGTCGGGTCAGCCCCAGCATTTT.

The V gene is TRBV20-1, the J gene TRBJ2-3, with 7 bases lining up with TRBD1. After removal of 2 bases from V and 4 bases from J, the junction contained 9 bases not matched to a gene. The CDR3 totals 15 residues. Germline CDR1 is DFQATT and CDR2 is SNEGSKA (reference sequence). Written as DNA, the CDR3 is TGCAGTGCTAGAACACCTAGGGACAGCGCAGATACGCAGTATTTT. Its translation: CSARTPRDSADTQYF.

J is TRBJ2-7 and V is TRBV29-1; the D gene is possibly TRBD1 (6 bases). This CDR3 is built from 14 residues. The germline gives CDR1 SQVTM, CDR2 ANQGSEA. Trimming took 6 bases from V and 3 from J, leaving 18 bases between them. CDR3 loop: CSVGARGSYYEQYF. The CDR3 coding sequence is TGCAGCGTCGGAGCCAGGGGATCTTACTACGAGCAGTACTTC.

The J gene is TRBJ1-1, the V gene TRBV19, with 8 bases fitting TRBD1. Germline CDR1 reads LNHDA; CDR2 reads SQIVND (reference sequence). With 7 bases clipped from V and 7 bases from J, the junction kept 5 bases outside the gene matches. This CDR3 comprises 12 residues. CDR3 sequence reads: CASTATGDEAFF. The CDR3 coding sequence is TGTGCCAGTACCGCGACAGGGGATGAAGCTTTCTTT.

Worth noting for this clonotype: The junction and the germline gene differ at one end; a read error may be behind it. The V call is TRBV9, the J call TRBJ2-3; D may match TRBD1 or TRBD2 (6 bases each). This CDR3 has 11 amino acids. Germline V gene lookup returns CDR1 SGDLS and CDR2 YYNGEE. This CDR3 reads CASGGRNTQYF. In DNA form, the CDR3 reads TGTGCCAGCGGGGGGCGAAATACGCAGTACTTT.

The V and J genes are TRBV12-3 or TRBV12-4 and TRBJ1-1; a possible D gene is TRBD1 (5 bases). The ends were cut back, 5 bases at V and 1 base at J, with 11 bases in the middle. The length of the CDR3 is 14 residues. In DNA, the CDR3 is TGTGCCAGCAGTCGGGGACGGGCGAACACTGAAGCTTTCTTT. Translation: CASSRGRANTEAFF.

The chain recombines TRBV2 with TRBJ1-5; TRBD1 matches at 9 bases. This CDR3 is built from 17 residues. After removal of 4 bases from V and 3 bases from J, the junction contained 10 bases not matched to a gene. The germline gives CDR1 SNHLY, CDR2 FYNNEI. The CDR3 here is CASSGAPGQGNNQPQHF. CDR3 in DNA: TGTGCCAGCAGTGGGGCCCCGGGACAGGGAAACAATCAGCCCCAGCATTTT.

The chain carries TRBV20-1 and TRBJ2-7; 8 nucleotides line up with TRBD2. The germline V gene has CDR1 DFQATT and CDR2 SNEGSKA (reference sequence). After removal of 5 bases from V and 7 bases from J, the junction contained 10 bases not matched to a gene. The CDR3 totals 13 residues. CDR3 nucleotide sequence: TGCAGTGCTCCTATAGCGGGAAGGGGGGAGCAGTACTTC. The encoded protein is CSAPIAGRGEQYF.

This rearrangement joins TRBV11-2 to TRBJ2-7; D is perhaps TRBD1 (5 bases). CDR3 length: 15 amino acids. Trimming took off 1 base at V and 4 bases at J, with 14 bases between the two ends. Germline lookup yields CDR1 SGHAT and CDR2 FQNNGV. CDR3 DNA sequence: TGTGCCAGCAGCTTAGGAATAATTAAGGGGTACGAGCAGTACTTC. Its translation is CASSLGIIKGYEQYF.

The V call is TRBV27, the J call TRBJ1-5; 7 nucleotides align to TRBD1. The CDR3 is 15 amino acids. The trim removed 6 bases at V and 1 base at J, leaving 6 bases unmatched. The V gene's germline CDR1 is MNHEY and CDR2 SMNVEV (reference sequence). The CDR3 is CASSRGQYSNQPQHF. The CDR3 coding sequence is TGTGCCAGCAGCCGGGGACAGTACAGCAATCAGCCCCAGCATTTT.

This clonotype was seen repeatedly, ten times or more. The chain is built from TRBV7-9 and TRBJ2-7; TRBD1 is a possible D gene (6 bases). The V end lost 5 bases, the J end lost 4 bases, and 9 bases lay between the germline ends. Germline V gene lookup returns CDR1 SEHNR and CDR2 FQNEAQ (reference sequence). There are 12 residues in the CDR3. CDR3: CASSGDIYEQYF. The CDR3 region has the DNA TGTGCCAGCAGCGGGGACATATACGAGCAGTACTTC. The full variable domain, completed using reference TRBV7-9 and TRBJ2-7, is DTGVSQNPRHKITKRGQNVTFRCDPISEHNRLYWYRQTLGQGPEFLTYFQNEAQLEKSRLLSDRFSAERPKGSFSTLEIQRTEQGDSAMYLCASSGDIYEQYFGPGTRLTVT.

V is TRBV10-3 and J is TRBJ2-1; 10 positions agree with TRBD1. The CDR3 is 13 residues long. J lost 8 bases, V lost 7 bases, and 5 bases had no gene match. Germline CDR1 ENHRY, CDR2 SYGVKD. CDR3 DNA: TGTGCCATCAAGGGACAGGGGAGCGATGAGCAGTTCTTC. This encodes CAIKGQGSDEQFF.

V gene TRBV7-9 combines with J gene TRBJ2-3, with a possible D match to TRBD1 (5 bases). CDR3 size: 15 residues. CDR1 and CDR2 (germline): SEHNR, FQNEAQ (reference sequence). The V end lost 7 bases, the J end lost 3 bases, and 17 bases lay between the germline ends. CDR3 in DNA: TGTGCCAGCACCCCAGGCCCCCAGGGAACAGATACGCAGTATTTT. Translated, it gives CASTPGPQGTDTQYF.

The chain uses TRBV5-1 and TRBJ1-2, with TRBD1 matching over 8 bases. Germline CDR1 SGHRS, CDR2 YFSETQ. The CDR3 is made up of 13 amino acids. V was pared by 4 bases and J by 3 bases, with 2 bases of the junction left unmatched. As DNA, the CDR3 is TGCGCCAGCAGCCCACAGGGGGACTATGGCTACACCTTC. Amino acids: CASSPQGDYGYTF. Filled out from reference TRBV5-1 and TRBJ1-2, the complete variable domain reads KAGVTQTPRYLIKTRGQQVTLSCSPISGHRSVSWYQQTPGQGLQFLFEYFSETQRNKGNFPGRFSGRQFSNSRSEMNVSTLELGDSALYLCASSPQGDYGYTFGSGTRLTVV.